These 23 T cell receptor beta chains came from one sample sequenced in a study of blood T cells in healthy people across ages. The second PCR ran roughly 6 to 12 cycles with a sample-barcoded 5' primer and J-beta primers. One entry per CDR3 protein results from TCRdb running MiXCR on the 5' RACE reads. The data hold more than 1 million distinct CDR3 sequences, with 40% to 50% observed a single time. Sequenced sample: blood. These receptors originate from a woman between 55 and 75 years old in good health.

The chain links TRBV19 to TRBJ2-1; D is possibly TRBD1 (6 bases). CDR1 is LNHDA, CDR2 SQIVND, per germline (reference sequence). V dropped 3 bases and J dropped 7 bases, with 10 bases sitting between them. The CDR3 runs to 13 residues. Here the CDR3 DNA reads TGTGCCAGTAGTATTCAGGGGCAGAATGAGCAGTTCTTC. This translates into CASSIQGQNEQFF.

The rearrangement joins TRBV5-1 to TRBJ2-3; tentatively, D is TRBD2 (6 bases). Germline V gene sequence: CDR1 SGHRS, CDR2 YFSETQ. The length of the CDR3 is 16 residues. Between the trimmed V and J ends, which lost 7 bases and 0 bases, there was a span of 18 bases. This chain's CDR3 is CASFLGGTASTDTQYF. CDR3 bases: TGCGCCAGCTTCCTCGGCGGGACCGCTAGCACAGATACGCAGTATTTT.

This clonotype came up a few times. The chain is built from TRBV29-1 and TRBJ2-1; 7 positions match TRBD2. CDR3 length: 15 residues. Per germline, CDR1 SQVTM and CDR2 ANQGSEA. Germline trimming cut 0 bases from V and 4 bases from J; bases unmatched to any gene: 6. In DNA form, the CDR3 reads TGCAGCGTTGAAGAGAGCGGGAATCGGTACAATGAGCAGTTCTTC. It translates to CSVEESGNRYNEQFF.

The DNA of the CDR3 is TGTGCCAGCAGTTTATTACCTAGCGGGAGAAGAGAGACGACCTACAATGAGCAGTACTTC. Residues: CASSLLPSGRRETTYNEQYF. This rearrangement joins TRBV27 to TRBJ2-1; 10 nucleotides line up with TRBD2. The last part of the DNA fits TRBJ2-7 better; the J call may be wrong. The CDR3 runs to 20 residues. The germline V gene encodes CDR1 MNHEY and CDR2 SMNVEV (reference sequence).

The chain carries TRBV5-6 and TRBJ1-2; no firm D call. V gave up 4 bases and J gave up 8 bases, with 12 bases separating them. Looked up from germline, CDR1 is SGHDT and CDR2 is YYEEEE. The CDR3 has 12 residues. CDR3 nucleotides: TGTGCCAGCAGCCAGACGGTGGCCGGCTACACCTTC. Amino acids: CASSQTVAGYTF.

This chain joins TRBV2 and TRBJ2-7; D is possibly TRBD1 (6 bases). The germline gives CDR1 SNHLY, CDR2 FYNNEI. With 7 bases removed from V and 6 bases from J, the gap between germline ends came to 16 bases. The CDR3 has 13 amino acids. The CDR3, as DNA: TGTGCCAGCATTAAAACAGGGATATCCGAGCAGTACTTC. Amino acids: CASIKTGISEQYF.

The chain uses TRBV11-2 and TRBJ2-5; the match to TRBD1 covers 10 bases. The V gene's germline CDR1 is SGHAT and CDR2 FQNNGV. V was clipped by 0 bases and J by 5 bases; unmatched bases: 3. The CDR3 length is 15 residues. The CDR3 DNA sequence: TGTGCCAGCAGCTTAGATCCGGGACAGGGGGAGACCCAGTACTTC. Protein sequence: CASSLDPGQGETQYF.

The chain uses TRBV5-1 and TRBJ2-7; 7 bases line up with TRBD1. This CDR3 has 14 residues. V shed 3 bases and J 6 bases; nucleotides not matched to a gene: 9. Germline CDR1 is SGHRS and CDR2 is YFSETQ. The CDR3 DNA follows: TGCGCCAGCAGCTATCAGACAGGGCCGGGCGAGCAGTACTTC. Protein product: CASSYQTGPGEQYF. Complete variable domain (other parts from reference TRBV5-1 and TRBJ2-7): KAGVTQTPRYLIKTRGQQVTLSCSPISGHRSVSWYQQTPGQGLQFLFEYFSETQRNKGNFPGRFSGRQFSNSRSEMNVSTLELGDSALYLCASSYQTGPGEQYFGPGTRLTVT.

V and J are TRBV30 and TRBJ1-4; 10 bases fit TRBD1. CDR1 is GTSNPN and CDR2 is SVGIG in the germline V gene (reference sequence). The CDR3 loop spans 12 amino acids. J gave up 7 bases and V 8 bases, and 4 bases lay outside the gene matches. DNA for the CDR3: TGTGCCGGCCGGGACAGGGGTGAAAAACTGTTTTTT. Translation gives CAGRDRGEKLFF.

The table lists this clonotype with a few counts. The chain carries TRBV27 and TRBJ2-5; 9 nucleotides match TRBD1. This CDR3 spans 16 amino acids. Looked up from germline, CDR1 is MNHEY and CDR2 is SMNVEV (reference sequence). V shed 6 bases, J shed 3 bases, and the junction held 11 bases outside the gene matches. CDR3 DNA: TGTGCCAGCAGAAATACAGGGGGCTTCCGAAAAGAGACCCAGTACTTC. Amino acid sequence: CASRNTGGFRKETQYF.

This chain joins TRBV24-1 and TRBJ1-2; D gene unclear. CDR3 length: 12 residues. Germline V CDR1 and CDR2: KGHDR, SFDVKD. V gave up 1 base and J gave up 8 bases, with 7 bases separating them. CDR3 nucleotide sequence: TGTGCCACCAGTGATTTCGGTTACGGCTACACCTTC. Protein product: CATSDFGYGYTF.

This clonotype was detected ten times or more. The V and J genes are TRBV7-2 and TRBJ2-3, with unresolved D. The CDR3 is made up of 12 amino acids. Looked up from germline, CDR1 is SGHTA and CDR2 is FQGNSA. The V end lost 5 bases, the J end lost 6 bases, and 9 bases lay between the germline ends. For the CDR3, the DNA is TGTGCCAGCAGCCTATTGTGGGATACGCAGTATTTT. It translates to CASSLLWDTQYF.

Concerning this clonotype itself: At one boundary the junction diverges from the germline segment, which might be a read error. This chain links TRBV20-1 with TRBJ1-2, with D tentatively TRBD1 (6 bases). The CDR3 totals 12 residues. Germline-derived CDR1 and CDR2 are DFQATT and SNEGSKA (reference sequence). The CDR3 coding sequence is TGCAGTGCAGTACAAGGACAGTATGGCCACACCTTC. It specifies CSAVQGQYGHTF.

J is TRBJ2-3 and V is TRBV29-1, with 7 positions matching TRBD2. Germline CDR1 SQVTM, CDR2 ANQGSEA. This CDR3 has 12 residues. V shed 6 bases and J 8 bases; nucleotides not matched to a gene: 8. Here the CDR3 reads CSVGHTGGTQYF. Written as DNA, the CDR3 is TGCAGCGTCGGACACACGGGGGGTACGCAGTATTTT.

This clonotype was counted only a few times. J is TRBJ2-3 and V is TRBV7-7, with D unclear. The length of the CDR3 is 18 residues. Germline CDR1 SSHAT, CDR2 FNYEAQ (reference sequence). V lost 7 bases and J lost 6, with 29 bases in between. DNA of the CDR3: TGTGCCAGCACCCCGACGGACGTCGGAACCTTCGTAGGGGATACGCAGTATTTT. Its translation is CASTPTDVGTFVGDTQYF.

The chain employs TRBV27 and TRBJ2-5; a weak D match, TRBD1 (5 bases). The CDR3 spans 13 residues. Between the trimmed V and J ends, which lost 5 bases and 5 bases, there was a span of 12 bases. CDR1 MNHEY and CDR2 SMNVEV come from the germline V gene (reference sequence). CDR3 sequence: CASSVESGETQYF. CDR3 coding DNA: TGTGCCAGCAGTGTAGAGTCAGGGGAGACCCAGTACTTC.

The chain is built from TRBV20-1 and TRBJ1-5; D not certain. Trimming removed 0 bases at V and 0 bases at J, with 9 bases between. The CDR3 runs 15 residues. Germline assignment: CDR1 DFQATT and CDR2 SNEGSKA (reference sequence). The CDR3 loop is CSARDQHTSNQPQHF. In nucleotides, the CDR3 is TGCAGTGCTAGAGATCAGCACACTAGCAATCAGCCCCAGCATTTT.

The gene calls are TRBV5-8 and TRBJ2-3, with a weak D call TRBD2 (5 bases). The germline V and J ends were trimmed by 3 bases and 0 bases, with 11 bases remaining between them. This CDR3 is built from 15 residues. Germline assignment: CDR1 SGHTS and CDR2 YDEGEE. The CDR3, as DNA: TGTGCCAGCAGCTCTAGCCAATCTAGCACAGATACGCAGTATTTT. Translation gives CASSSSQSSTDTQYF. The entire variable domain, with the rest obtained from reference TRBV5-8 and TRBJ2-3, is as follows: EAGVTQSPTHLIKTRGQQATLRCSPISGHTSVYWYQQALGLGLQFLLWYDEGEERNRGNFPPRFSGRQFPNYSSELNVNALELEDSALYLCASSSSQSSTDTQYFGPGTRLTVL.

The chain recombines TRBV29-1 with TRBJ1-2; D gene uncertain. This CDR3 has 13 residues. Germline values: CDR1 SQVTM, CDR2 ANQGSEA. With 0 bases removed from V and 5 bases from J, the gap between germline ends came to 10 bases. DNA for the CDR3: TGCAGCGTTGAAGACACGATAGTATATGGCTACACCTTC. This sequence encodes CSVEDTIVYGYTF.

This chain links TRBV28 with TRBJ2-1, with 7 bases aligning to TRBD1. The better agreement between TRBJ2-7 and the DNA end casts doubt on the J call. CDR3 length equals 15 residues. CDR1 and CDR2 (germline): MDHEN, SYDVKM. The DNA of the CDR3 is TGTGCCAGCAGTTTCAGGGGGAGCTCCTACAATGAGCAGTACTTC. Encoded protein: CASSFRGSSYNEQYF.

This clonotype was counted a few times. V gene TRBV27 combines with J gene TRBJ2-7, with unresolved D. This CDR3 contains 10 residues. Germline V gene lookup returns CDR1 MNHEY and CDR2 SMNVEV (reference sequence). V shed 3 bases and J shed 6 bases, with 3 bases lying between them. CDR3 nucleotides: TGTGCCAGCAGTTTGGCCGAGCAGTACTTC. It yields the protein CASSLAEQYF.

This clonotype was seen only a few times. CDR3 bases: TGTGCCAGCAGAGGCGTACCTGAGCAGTACTTC. This gives the protein CASRGVPEQYF. The chain uses TRBV12-3 or TRBV12-4 and TRBJ2-7; D not certain. The germline V and J ends were trimmed by 6 bases and 7 bases, with 10 bases remaining between them. This CDR3 spans 11 amino acids.

The chain recombines TRBV28 with TRBJ2-7; possible D gene TRBD1, 6 bases. The V gene's germline CDR1 is MDHEN and CDR2 SYDVKM. The CDR3 contains 18 residues. V dropped 0 bases and J dropped 0 bases, with 18 bases sitting between them. CDR3 bases: TGTGCCAGCAGTTTATGGGGCTCCGACAGGACGAGCTCCTACGAGCAGTACTTC. This encodes CASSLWGSDRTSSYEQYF.